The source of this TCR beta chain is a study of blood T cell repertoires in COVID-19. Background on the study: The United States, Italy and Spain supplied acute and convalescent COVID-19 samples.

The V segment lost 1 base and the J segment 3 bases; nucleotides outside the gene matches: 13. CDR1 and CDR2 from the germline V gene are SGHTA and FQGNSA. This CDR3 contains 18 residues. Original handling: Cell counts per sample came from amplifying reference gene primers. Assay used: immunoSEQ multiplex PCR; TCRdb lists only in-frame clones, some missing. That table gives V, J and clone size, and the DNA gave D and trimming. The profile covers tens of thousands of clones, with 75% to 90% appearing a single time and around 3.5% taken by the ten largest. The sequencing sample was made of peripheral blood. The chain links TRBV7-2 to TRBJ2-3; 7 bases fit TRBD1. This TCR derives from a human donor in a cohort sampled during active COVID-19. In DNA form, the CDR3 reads TGTGCCAGCAGCTTAGAGCCTAGACAGGGAGTTAAGACAGATACGCAGTATTTT. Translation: CASSLEPRQGVKTDTQYF.